This T cell receptor beta chain was sequenced in a study of cytomegalovirus exposure and HLA in healthy donors. Study details: From donors who were HLA-typed, an early data release held 75 million to 85 million unique TCRs. Overall study findings and caveats: Researchers had no immune exposure information except CMV serostatus available. Researchers reported in a later analysis that common viral pathogens appeared linked to several top clusters. Overall, about 160 TCR beta chains were annotated as cytomegalovirus-associated.

In the case of this clone: The target antigen is unknown.

Germline V lookup: CDR1 SNHLY, CDR2 FYNNEI. The CDR3 consists of 14 residues. V lost 6 bases to trimming and J lost 5 bases; unmatched junction nucleotides: 9. Primers: 60 Vbeta forward and 13 Jbeta reverse. Profiled with immunoSEQ multiplex PCR; TCRdb holds only in-frame clones, not every one. The table shows about 130,000 clones, with 80% occurring only once. Sequencing was carried out using PBMCs. This chain uses TRBV2 with TRBJ1-2; 7 bases fit TRBD1. The origin of this receptor is a woman aged 40 to 49 in good health and CMV-seronegative. The CDR3 reads CASREQGPRYGYTF. Written as DNA, the CDR3 is TGTGCCAGCAGGGAACAGGGGCCTAGATATGGCTACACCTTC.